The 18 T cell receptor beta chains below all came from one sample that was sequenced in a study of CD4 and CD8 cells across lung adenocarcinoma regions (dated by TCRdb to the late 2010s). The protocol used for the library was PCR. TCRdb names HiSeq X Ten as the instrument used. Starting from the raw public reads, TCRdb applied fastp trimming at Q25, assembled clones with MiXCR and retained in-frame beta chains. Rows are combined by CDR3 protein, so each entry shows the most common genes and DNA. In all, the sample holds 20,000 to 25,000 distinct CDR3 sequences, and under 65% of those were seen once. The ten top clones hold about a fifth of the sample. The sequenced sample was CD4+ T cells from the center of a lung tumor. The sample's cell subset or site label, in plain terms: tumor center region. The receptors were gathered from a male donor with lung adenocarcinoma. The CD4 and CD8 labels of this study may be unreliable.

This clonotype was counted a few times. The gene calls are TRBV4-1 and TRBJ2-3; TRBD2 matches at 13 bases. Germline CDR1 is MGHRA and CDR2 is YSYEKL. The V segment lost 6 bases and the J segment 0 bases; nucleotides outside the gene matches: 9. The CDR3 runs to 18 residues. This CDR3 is CASSPRTSGRPSTDTQYF. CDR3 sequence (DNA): TGCGCCAGCAGTCCCAGGACTAGCGGGAGACCTAGCACAGATACGCAGTATTTT.

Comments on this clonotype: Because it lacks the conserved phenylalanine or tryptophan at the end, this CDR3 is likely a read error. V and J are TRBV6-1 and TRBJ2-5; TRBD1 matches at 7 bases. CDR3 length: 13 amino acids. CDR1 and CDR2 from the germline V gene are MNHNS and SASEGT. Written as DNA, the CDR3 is TGTGCCAGTACGGGACAGTTCCAAGAGTCCCAGTACTTG. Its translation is CASTGQFQESQYL.

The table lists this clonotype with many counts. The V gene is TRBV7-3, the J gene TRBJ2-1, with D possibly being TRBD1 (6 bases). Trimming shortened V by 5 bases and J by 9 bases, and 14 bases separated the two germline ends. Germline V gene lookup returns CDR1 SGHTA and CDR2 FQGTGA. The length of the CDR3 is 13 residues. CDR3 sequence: CASSRQQGSEQFF. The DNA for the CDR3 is TGTGCCAGCAGCCGACAACAGGGAAGTGAGCAGTTCTTC.

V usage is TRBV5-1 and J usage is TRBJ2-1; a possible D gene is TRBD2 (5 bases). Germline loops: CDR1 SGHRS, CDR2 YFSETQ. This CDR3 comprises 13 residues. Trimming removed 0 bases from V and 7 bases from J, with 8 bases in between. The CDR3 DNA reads TGCGCCAGCAGCTTGGCTAGCTCGAATGAGCAGTTCTTC. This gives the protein CASSLASSNEQFF. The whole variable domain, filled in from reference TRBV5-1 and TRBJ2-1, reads KAGVTQTPRYLIKTRGQQVTLSCSPISGHRSVSWYQQTPGQGLQFLFEYFSETQRNKGNFPGRFSGRQFSNSRSEMNVSTLELGDSALYLCASSLASSNEQFFGPGTRLTVL.

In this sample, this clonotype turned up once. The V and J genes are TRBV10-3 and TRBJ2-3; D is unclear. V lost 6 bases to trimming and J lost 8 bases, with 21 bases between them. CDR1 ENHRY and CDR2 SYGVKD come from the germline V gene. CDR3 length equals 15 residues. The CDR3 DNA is TGTGCCATCAGACTCCAGGCTGGGATTCCCGGTACGCAGTATTTT. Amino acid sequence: CAIRLQAGIPGTQYF.

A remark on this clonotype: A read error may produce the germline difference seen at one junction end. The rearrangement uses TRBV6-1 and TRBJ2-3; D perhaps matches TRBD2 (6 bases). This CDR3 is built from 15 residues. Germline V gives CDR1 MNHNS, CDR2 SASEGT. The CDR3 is CASGRRREGKDMQYF. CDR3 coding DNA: TGTGCCAGCGGCCGGAGGCGGGAAGGGAAAGATATGCAGTACTTT.

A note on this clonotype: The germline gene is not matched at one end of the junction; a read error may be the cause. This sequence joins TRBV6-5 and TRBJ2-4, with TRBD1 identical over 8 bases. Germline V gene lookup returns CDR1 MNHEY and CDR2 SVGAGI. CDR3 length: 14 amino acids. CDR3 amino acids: CASSFRGRRDIQYF. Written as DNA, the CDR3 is TGTGCCAGCAGTTTCAGGGGGCGCCGAGACATCCAGTACTTC.

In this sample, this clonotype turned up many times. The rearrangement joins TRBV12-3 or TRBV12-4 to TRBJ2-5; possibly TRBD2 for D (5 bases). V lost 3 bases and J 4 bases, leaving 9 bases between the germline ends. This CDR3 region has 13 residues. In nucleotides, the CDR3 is TGTGCCAGCAGTTTTCAGGAGGCAGAGACCCAGTACTTC. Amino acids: CASSFQEAETQYF.

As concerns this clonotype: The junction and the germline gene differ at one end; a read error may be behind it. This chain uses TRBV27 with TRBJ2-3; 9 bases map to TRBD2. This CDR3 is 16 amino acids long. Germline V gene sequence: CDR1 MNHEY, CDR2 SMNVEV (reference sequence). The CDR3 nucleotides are TGTGCCAGCAGTCCACTTGGCGGGAGGGCCAAAGACACGCAGTACTTT. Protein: CASSPLGGRAKDTQYF.

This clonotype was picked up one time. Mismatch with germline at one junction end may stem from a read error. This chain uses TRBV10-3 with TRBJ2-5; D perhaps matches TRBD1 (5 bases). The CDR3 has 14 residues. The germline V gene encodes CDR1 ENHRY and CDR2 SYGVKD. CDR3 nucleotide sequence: TGTGCGGGGATAGGGGTCACTGACCAAGACACCCAGTACTTC. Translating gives CAGIGVTDQDTQYF.

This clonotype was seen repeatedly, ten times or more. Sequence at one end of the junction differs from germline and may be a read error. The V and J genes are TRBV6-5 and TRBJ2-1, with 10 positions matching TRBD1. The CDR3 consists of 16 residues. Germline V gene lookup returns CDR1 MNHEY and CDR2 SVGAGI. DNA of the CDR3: TGTGCCAGCAGCTACTCCCGGGACAGGGGATACAATGAGCAGTTCTTC. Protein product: CASSYSRDRGYNEQFF.

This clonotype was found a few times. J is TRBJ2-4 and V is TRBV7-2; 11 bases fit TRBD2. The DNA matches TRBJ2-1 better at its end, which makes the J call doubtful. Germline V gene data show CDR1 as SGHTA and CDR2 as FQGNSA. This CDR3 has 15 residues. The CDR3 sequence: CASSLLAGGYNEQFF. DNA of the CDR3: TGTGCCAGCAGCTTACTAGCGGGAGGCTACAATGAGCAGTTCTTC.

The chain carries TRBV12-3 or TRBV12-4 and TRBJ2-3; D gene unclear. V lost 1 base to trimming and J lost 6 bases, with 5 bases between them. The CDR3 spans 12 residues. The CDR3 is CASSLVGDTQYF. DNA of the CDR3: TGTGCCAGCAGTTTAGTTGGGGATACGCAGTATTTT.

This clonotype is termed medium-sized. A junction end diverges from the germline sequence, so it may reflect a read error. The CDR3 here is CASSLGDGRGRAYSSPLHF. In DNA form, the CDR3 reads TGTGCCAGCAGTTTGGGGGATGGGCGGGGTCGGGCTTATAGTTCACCCCTCCACTTT. The rearrangement joins TRBV6-5 to TRBJ1-6, with a tentative D call TRBD1 (5 bases). The CDR3 contains 19 residues. Per the germline V gene, CDR1 is MNHEY and CDR2 is SVGAGI.

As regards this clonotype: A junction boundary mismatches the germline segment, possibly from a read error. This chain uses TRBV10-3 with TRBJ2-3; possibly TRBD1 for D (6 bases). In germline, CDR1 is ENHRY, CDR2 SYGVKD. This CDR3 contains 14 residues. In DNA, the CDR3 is TGTGCGGGGAGTGGGGGCAGCGACCGAGGGACCCAGTATTTC. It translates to CAGSGGSDRGTQYF.

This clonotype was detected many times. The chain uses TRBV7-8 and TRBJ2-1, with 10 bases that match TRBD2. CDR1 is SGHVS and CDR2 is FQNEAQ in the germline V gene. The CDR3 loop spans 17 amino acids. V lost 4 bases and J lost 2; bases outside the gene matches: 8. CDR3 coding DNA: TGTGCCAGCAGCTCAACACCCGGGACTAGCGCCTACAATGAGCAGTTCTTC. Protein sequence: CASSSTPGTSAYNEQFF.

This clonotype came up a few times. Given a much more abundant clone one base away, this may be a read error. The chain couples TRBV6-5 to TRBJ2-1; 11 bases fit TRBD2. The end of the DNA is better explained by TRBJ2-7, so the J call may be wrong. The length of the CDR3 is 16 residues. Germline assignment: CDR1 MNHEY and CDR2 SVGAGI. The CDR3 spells CASSYIAGGPPGEQYF. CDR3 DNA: TGTGCCAGCAGTTACATAGCGGGAGGGCCCCCCGGGGAGCAGTACTTC.

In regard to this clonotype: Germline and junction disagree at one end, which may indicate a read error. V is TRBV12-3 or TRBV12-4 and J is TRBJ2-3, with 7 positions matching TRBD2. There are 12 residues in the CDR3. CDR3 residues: CAGGRGEETQYF. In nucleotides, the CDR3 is TGTGCCGGGGGTCGGGGGGAAGAGACCCAGTATTTC.